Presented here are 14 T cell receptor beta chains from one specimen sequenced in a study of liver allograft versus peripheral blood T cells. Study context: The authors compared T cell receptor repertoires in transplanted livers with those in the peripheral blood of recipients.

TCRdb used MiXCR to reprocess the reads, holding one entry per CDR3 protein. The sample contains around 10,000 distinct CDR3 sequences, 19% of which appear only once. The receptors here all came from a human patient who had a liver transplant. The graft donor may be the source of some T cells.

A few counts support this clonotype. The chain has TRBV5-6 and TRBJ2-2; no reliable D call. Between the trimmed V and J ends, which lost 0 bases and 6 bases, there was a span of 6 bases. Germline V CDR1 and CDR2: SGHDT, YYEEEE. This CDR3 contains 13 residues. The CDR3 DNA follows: TGTGCCAGCAGCTTGGTAGCCCCCGGGGAGCTGTTTTTT. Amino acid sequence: CASSLVAPGELFF.

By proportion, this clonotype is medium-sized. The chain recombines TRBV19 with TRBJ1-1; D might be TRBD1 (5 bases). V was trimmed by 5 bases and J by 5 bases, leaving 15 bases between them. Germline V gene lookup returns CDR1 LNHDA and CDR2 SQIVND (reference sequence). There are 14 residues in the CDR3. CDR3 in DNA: TGTGCCAGTAGTCCCCCCGGGGGATGGACTGAAGCTTTCTTT. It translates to CASSPPGGWTEAFF.

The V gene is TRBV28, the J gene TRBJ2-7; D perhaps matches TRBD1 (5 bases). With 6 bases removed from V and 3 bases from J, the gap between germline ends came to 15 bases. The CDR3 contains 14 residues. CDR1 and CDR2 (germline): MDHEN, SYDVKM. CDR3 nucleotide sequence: TGTGCCAGCAGCTTGTTTGGGGCGAGCTACGAGCAGTACTTC. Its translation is CASSLFGASYEQYF.

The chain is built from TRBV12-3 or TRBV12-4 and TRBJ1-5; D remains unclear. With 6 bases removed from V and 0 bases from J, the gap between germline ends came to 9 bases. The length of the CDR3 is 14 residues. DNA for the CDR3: TGTGCCAGCAGCCGGGCCCCTAGCAATCAGCCCCAGCATTTT. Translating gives CASSRAPSNQPQHF.

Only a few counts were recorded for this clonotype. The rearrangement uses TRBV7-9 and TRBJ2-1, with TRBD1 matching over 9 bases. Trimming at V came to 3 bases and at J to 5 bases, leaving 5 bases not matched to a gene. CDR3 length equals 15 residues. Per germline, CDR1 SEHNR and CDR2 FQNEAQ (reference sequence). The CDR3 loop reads CASSFSDRGHNEQFF. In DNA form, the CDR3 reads TGTGCCAGCAGCTTTTCGGACAGGGGACACAATGAGCAGTTCTTC.

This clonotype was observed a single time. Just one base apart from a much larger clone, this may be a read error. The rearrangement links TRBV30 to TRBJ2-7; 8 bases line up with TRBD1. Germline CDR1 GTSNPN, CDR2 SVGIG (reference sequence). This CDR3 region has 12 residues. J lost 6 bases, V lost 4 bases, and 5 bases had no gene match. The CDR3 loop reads CAWKDRVVEQYF. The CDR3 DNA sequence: TGTGCCTGGAAGGACAGGGTGGTCGAGCAGTACTTC.

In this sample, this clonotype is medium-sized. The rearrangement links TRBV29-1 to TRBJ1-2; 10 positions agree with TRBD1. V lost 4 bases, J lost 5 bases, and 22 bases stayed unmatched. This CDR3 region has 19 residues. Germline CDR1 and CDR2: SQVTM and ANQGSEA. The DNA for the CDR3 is TGCAGCGTTGGAAGCATCATCCCGGACAGGGGGTTAATGGAATATGGCTACACCTTC. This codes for CSVGSIIPDRGLMEYGYTF.

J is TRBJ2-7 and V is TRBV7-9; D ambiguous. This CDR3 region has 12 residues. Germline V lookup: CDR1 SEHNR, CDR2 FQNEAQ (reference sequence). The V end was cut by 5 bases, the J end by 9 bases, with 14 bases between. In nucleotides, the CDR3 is TGTGCCAGCAGCCAATCCCCCTATGGGCAGTACTTC. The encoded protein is CASSQSPYGQYF.

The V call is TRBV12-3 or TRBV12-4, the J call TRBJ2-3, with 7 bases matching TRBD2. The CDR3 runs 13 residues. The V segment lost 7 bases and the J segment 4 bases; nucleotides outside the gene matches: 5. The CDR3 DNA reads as TGTGCCAGCACCATAAGCGGGGCAGATACGCAGTATTTT. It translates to CASTISGADTQYF.

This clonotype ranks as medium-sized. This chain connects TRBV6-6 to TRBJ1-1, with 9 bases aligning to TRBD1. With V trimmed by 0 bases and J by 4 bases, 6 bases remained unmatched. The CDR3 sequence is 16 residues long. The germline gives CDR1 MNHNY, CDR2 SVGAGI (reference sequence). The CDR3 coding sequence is TGTGCCAGCAGTTACTCGGGACAGGGAGGGGGCACTGAAGCTTTCTTT. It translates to CASSYSGQGGGTEAFF.

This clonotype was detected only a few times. This CDR3 is CSASGVSYEQYF. The DNA of the CDR3 is TGCAGTGCTAGCGGGGTCTCCTACGAGCAGTACTTC. The J gene is TRBJ2-7, the V gene TRBV20-1, with D possibly being TRBD2 (5 bases). V lost 3 bases and J 0 bases, leaving 6 bases between the germline ends. CDR1 and CDR2 from the germline V gene are DFQATT and SNEGSKA (reference sequence). The length of the CDR3 is 12 residues.

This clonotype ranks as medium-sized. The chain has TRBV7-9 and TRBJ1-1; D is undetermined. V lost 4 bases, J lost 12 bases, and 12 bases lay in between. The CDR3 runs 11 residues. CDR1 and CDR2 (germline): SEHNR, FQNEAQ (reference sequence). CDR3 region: CASSYNTLTFF. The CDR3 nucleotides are TGTGCCAGCAGCTACAATACCCTAACTTTCTTT.

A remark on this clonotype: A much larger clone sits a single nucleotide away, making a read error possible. The CDR3 protein is CASSSKQGALEAFF. As DNA, the CDR3 is TGTGCCAGCAGTTCGAAACAGGGGGCCCTAGAAGCTTTCTTT. V gene TRBV6-1 combines with J gene TRBJ1-1; TRBD1 agrees at 9 bases. The CDR3 has 14 residues. V gave up 5 bases and J gave up 8 bases; unmatched junction bases: 9. CDR1 is MNHNS, CDR2 SASEGT, per germline.

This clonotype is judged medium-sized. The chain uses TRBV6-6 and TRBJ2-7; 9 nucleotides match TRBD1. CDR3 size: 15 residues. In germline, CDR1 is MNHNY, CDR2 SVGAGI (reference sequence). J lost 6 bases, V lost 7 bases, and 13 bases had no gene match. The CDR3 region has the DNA TGTGCCAGCATGACTTCGGACAGGGGCGATCTCGAGCAGTACTTC. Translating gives CASMTSDRGDLEQYF.